The clone carrying this TCR beta chain was counted many times. Its antigen is undetermined. Germline V CDR1 and CDR2: SQVTM, ANQGSEA. V was cut by 3 bases and J by 3 bases, with 7 bases left in between. The CDR3 is 12 amino acids. This entry belongs to a study of T-cell memory formation after mild COVID-19. A single record per CDR3 protein comes from TCRdb applying MiXCR to the 5' RACE reads. The table includes 470,000 or so distinct CDR3 sequences, about 20% detected once. Study results and caveats: Clones shrinking from day 15 to 85 showed even CD4/CD8 mixes; later expanders tilted CD4+.

The chain joins TRBV29-1 to TRBJ2-3; D is possibly TRBD1 or TRBD2 (5 bases each). The specimen sequenced was PBMCs or a T cell subset sorted from them (not recorded which). The clonotype originates from a man in his late teens or twenties who had mild COVID-19 (a few samples of this study predate the infection). Cell type and time point are not known. The DNA of the CDR3 is TGCAGCGTTGACGAGGGGACAGATACGCAGTATTTT. Its protein product is CSVDEGTDTQYF.